This TCR beta chain was found in a study of early T cells in non-severe SARS-CoV-2 infection. Looking at the study overall: Sequencing input comprised bulk RNA from unsorted whole blood; chain pairing was not available.

Germline assignment: CDR1 MDHEN and CDR2 SYDVKM. CDR3 length: 15 residues. The trim removed 6 bases at V and 5 bases at J, leaving 7 bases unmatched. The study's findings and limits: Comparison of clonotypes with VDJdb favored anti-spike CD8 responses while missing private and CD4 specificities.

Unique molecular identifiers were added to individual cDNA molecules. TCRdb re-called the 5' RACE reads through MiXCR, storing one row per CDR3 protein. The sample consists of tens of thousands of distinct CDR3 sequences, around 5% of them appearing once. Many counts were recorded for this clonotype. What it recognizes is unknown. This receptor was identified in an adult who was a healthcare worker with PCR-confirmed SARS-CoV-2 infection or an uninfected control (not recorded which). Sequenced input: whole blood. The V call is TRBV28, the J call TRBJ1-2, with 12 bases matching TRBD1. The CDR3 sequence: CASSQGGQGAYGYTF. The DNA for the CDR3 is TGTGCCAGCAGCCAGGGGGGACAGGGGGCTTATGGCTACACCTTC.